The 9 T cell receptor beta chains below all came from one sample that was sequenced in a study of blood T cell repertoires in COVID-19. Clones were read by immunoSEQ multiplex PCR, and TCRdb kept only the in-frame ones, dropping some. The data hold around 450,000 clones, with around 90% observed a single time. Sequencing used PBMCs or T cells enriched from blood (not recorded which). The receptors come from a woman younger than 30 with acute COVID-19.

The V call is TRBV29-1, the J call TRBJ2-1; TRBD2 matches at 7 bases. V was pared by 1 base and J by 2 bases, with 8 bases of the junction left unmatched. The germline gives CDR1 SQVTM, CDR2 ANQGSEA. This CDR3 has 16 residues. CDR3 sequence reads: CSVEGMAGEAYNEQFF. In nucleotides, the CDR3 is TGCAGCGTTGAAGGGATGGCGGGGGAAGCCTACAATGAGCAGTTCTTC.

The gene calls are TRBV27 and TRBJ2-1; D possibly corresponds to TRBD1 (6 bases). Trimming removed 3 bases from V and 6 bases from J, with 9 bases in between. This CDR3 contains 13 residues. Germline CDR1 is MNHEY and CDR2 is SMNVEV (reference sequence). This CDR3 is CASSLSGVNEQFF. The CDR3 DNA reads as TGTGCCAGCAGTTTGTCAGGGGTCAATGAGCAGTTCTTC.

This sequence joins TRBV3-1 (or the pseudogene TRBV3-2) and TRBJ1-1; no firm D call. In germline, CDR1 is LGHDT, CDR2 YNNKEL (reference sequence). V shed 4 bases and J shed 1 base, with 7 bases lying between them. This CDR3 spans 13 amino acids. The CDR3 DNA sequence: TGTGCCAGCAGCCTTCAGGAGAACACTGAAGCTTTCTTT. Protein: CASSLQENTEAFF.

The chain carries TRBV28 and TRBJ2-7, with D possibly being TRBD1 (5 bases). CDR1 is MDHEN and CDR2 is SYDVKM in the germline V gene. The CDR3 is 14 residues long. V was trimmed by 4 bases and J by 3 bases, leaving 13 bases between them. CDR3 loop: CASSSTETSYEQYF. The CDR3 coding sequence is TGTGCCAGCAGTTCGACAGAGACCAGCTACGAGCAGTACTTC.

The genes are TRBV27 and TRBJ2-1, with 10 bases aligning to TRBD2. The V and J ends lost 2 bases and 6 bases, in that order; junction bases with no gene match: 1. The germline gives CDR1 MNHEY, CDR2 SMNVEV (reference sequence). The CDR3 covers 14 residues. The CDR3 sequence: CASSLQRGGNEQFF. The CDR3 DNA follows: TGTGCCAGCAGTTTACAGCGGGGGGGCAATGAGCAGTTCTTC.

J is TRBJ2-7 and V is TRBV11-3; TRBD1 matches 7 bases. Germline CDR1 and CDR2: SGHNT and YENEEA. Trimming took 3 bases from V and 4 from J; bases not matched to a gene: 9. The CDR3 loop spans 15 amino acids. The CDR3 here is CASSFYNRGRYEQYF. DNA for the CDR3: TGTGCCAGCAGCTTCTATAACAGGGGTCGGTACGAGCAGTACTTC.

V usage is TRBV30 and J usage is TRBJ1-2; no definite D call. This CDR3 has 11 amino acids. V was trimmed by 2 bases and J by 2 bases, leaving 3 bases between them. In germline, CDR1 is GTSNPN, CDR2 SVGIG (reference sequence). CDR3 nucleotides: TGTGCCTGGAGTACAAACTATGGCTACACCTTC. It is translated as CAWSTNYGYTF.

The chain combines TRBV7-2 with TRBJ2-3; 7 nucleotides match TRBD2. The CDR3 is 17 amino acids. Germline CDR1 reads SGHTA; CDR2 reads FQGNSA. V trimming: 4 bases; J trimming: 5 bases; junction bases outside the gene matches: 15. CDR3 coding DNA: TGTGCCAGCAGCTCCCCACGAGCGGGACCTTACTTAGATACGCAGTATTTT. Protein sequence: CASSSPRAGPYLDTQYF. The full variable domain, completed using reference TRBV7-2 and TRBJ2-3, is GAGVSQSPSNKVTEKGKDVELRCDPISGHTALYWYRQSLGQGLEFLIYFQGNSAPDKSGLPSDRFSAERTGGSVSTLTIQRTQQEDSAVYLCASSSPRAGPYLDTQYFGPGTRLTVL.

The chain carries TRBV6-2 or TRBV6-3 and TRBJ1-5; 10 bases are shared with TRBD1. Germline V gene sequence: CDR1 MNHEY, CDR2 SVGEGT. CDR3 length equals 16 residues. Trimming cost V 2 bases and J 3 bases; bases outside gene matches: 4. DNA for the CDR3: TGTGCCAGCAGTTACGGGGGACAGGGGTTCAATCAGCCCCAGCATTTT. Translation: CASSYGGQGFNQPQHF.